A single sample gave rise to the 25 T cell receptor beta chains below, sequenced in a study of blood T cells in healthy people across ages. Primers used in a second PCR of roughly 7 to 12 cycles were a sample-barcoded 5' primer and a J-beta primer mix. TCRdb re-called the 5' RACE reads with MiXCR, one entry per CDR3 protein. Of about 680,000 distinct CDR3 sequences in the sample, approximately 49% are singletons; the top ten hold under 35%. Sequencing was done on a sample of blood. The receptors come from a woman aged 60-70 years in good health.

For this clonotype: The junction does not match germline at one end; this may be a read error. CDR3 DNA sequence: TGCGCCGGCAGCTTACTAGCGCCTCGATACAATGAGCAGTTCTTC. Amino acid sequence: CAGSLLAPRYNEQFF. The chain has TRBV5-1 and TRBJ2-1; TRBD2 matches at 7 bases. Germline V lookup: CDR1 SGHRS, CDR2 YFSETQ. The CDR3 is made up of 15 amino acids.

The rearrangement joins TRBV20-1 to TRBJ2-5; D uncertain. Germline V gives CDR1 DFQATT, CDR2 SNEGSKA (reference sequence). The CDR3 covers 13 residues. Trimming left V 5 bases short and J 1 base short, with 11 bases between. CDR3 nucleotides: TGCAGTGCTCGGTGGGCCAGCCAAGAGACCCAGTACTTC. Translating it yields CSARWASQETQYF.

In this sample, this clonotype turned up once. The chain recombines TRBV7-6 with TRBJ2-1, with a weak D call TRBD1 (8 bases). Looked up from germline, CDR1 is SGHVS and CDR2 is FNYEAQ. V gave up 5 bases and J gave up 3 bases, with 26 bases separating them. The CDR3 has 19 amino acids. Written as DNA, the CDR3 is TGTGCCAGCAGCACTCATCCAGGGGGCAGGATAGCGGGCTACAATGAGCAGTTCTTC. Its protein is CASSTHPGGRIAGYNEQFF.

The chain joins TRBV7-9 to TRBJ1-2; D uncertain. Trimming shortened V by 2 bases and J by 4 bases, and 14 bases separated the two germline ends. The CDR3 contains 15 residues. Per germline, CDR1 SEHNR and CDR2 FQNEAQ (reference sequence). DNA of the CDR3: TGTGCCAGCAGCTTAATCTACCGTAGGGTCTATGGCTACACCTTC. This encodes CASSLIYRRVYGYTF.

V is TRBV27 and J is TRBJ2-1; 7 nucleotides agree with TRBD2. V was clipped by 3 bases and J by 9 bases; unmatched bases: 14. The CDR3 extends over 16 amino acids. Per the germline V gene, CDR1 is MNHEY and CDR2 is SMNVEV (reference sequence). In DNA form, the CDR3 reads TGTGCCAGCAGTTTCGGGGGAGGGCCCTCAATTGGTGAGCAGTTCTTC. Protein product: CASSFGGGPSIGEQFF.

This chain connects TRBV12-3 or TRBV12-4 to TRBJ2-3, with TRBD2 identical over 10 bases. V was pared by 3 bases and J by 5 bases, with 8 bases of the junction left unmatched. The CDR3 length is 16 residues. CDR3 nucleotide sequence: TGTGCCAGCAGTTTCGAAGGAGCGGGAGGGCGAGATACGCAGTATTTT. Translating gives CASSFEGAGGRDTQYF.

V usage is TRBV10-3 and J usage is TRBJ2-1, with D possibly being TRBD2 (7 bases). Germline CDR1 is ENHRY and CDR2 is SYGVKD. The CDR3 covers 16 residues. V lost 7 bases to trimming and J lost 6 bases, with 22 bases between them. The CDR3 coding sequence is TGTGCCATCATGGGGGGAGGGAGAATCAGGGGCAATGAGCAGTTCTTC. Translating it yields CAIMGGGRIRGNEQFF.

This clonotype was recorded only once. In nucleotides, the CDR3 is TGTGCCACCGGCTCCTACGGTGAGACCCAGTACTTC. Its protein is CATGSYGETQYF. The chain is built from TRBV2 and TRBJ2-7, with D unresolved. The J call may be in error: the DNA end matches TRBJ2-5 better. The germline gives CDR1 SNHLY, CDR2 FYNNEI. The CDR3 contains 12 residues.

The genes are TRBV5-1 and TRBJ2-3; tentative D call: TRBD2 (5 bases). Trimming shortened V by 0 bases and J by 3 bases, and 11 bases separated the two germline ends. Germline assignment: CDR1 SGHRS and CDR2 YFSETQ. CDR3 size: 15 residues. The DNA of the CDR3 is TGCGCCAGCAGCTTGGGTGTAGCGAGGACAGATACGCAGTATTTT. This codes for CASSLGVARTDTQYF.

Note on this clonotype: A much larger clone is a single base away; this may be a read error. V usage is TRBV3-1 and J usage is TRBJ2-7; 10 nucleotides agree with TRBD2. V lost 9 bases and J lost 3; bases outside the gene matches: 17. This CDR3 contains 17 residues. The germline V gene encodes CDR1 LGHDT and CDR2 YNNKEL (reference sequence). The CDR3 is CASTTSGDDPNLYEQYF. The CDR3, as DNA: TGTGCCAGTACCACTAGCGGGGACGACCCCAACCTCTACGAGCAGTACTTC.

The gene calls are TRBV6-5 and TRBJ2-3; 9 nucleotides agree with TRBD2. The CDR3 contains 15 residues. J gave up 2 bases and V 4 bases, and 4 bases lay outside the gene matches. Germline lookup yields CDR1 MNHEY and CDR2 SVGAGI. The CDR3 region has the DNA TGTGCCAGCAGTTCCGCGGGGGGGCCCACAGATACGCAGTATTTT. Amino acid sequence: CASSSAGGPTDTQYF.

This chain links TRBV28 with TRBJ1-2; TRBD1 agrees at 7 bases. Germline CDR1 and CDR2: MDHEN and SYDVKM. The CDR3 covers 13 residues. V dropped 8 bases and J dropped 4; count of bases not matched to a gene: 7. This CDR3 reads CASQTGAPYGYTF. For the CDR3, the DNA is TGTGCCAGCCAAACAGGGGCCCCCTATGGCTACACCTTC.

CDR3 protein: CASSPWTSAGELFF. The DNA for the CDR3 is TGTGCCAGCAGCCCCTGGACTAGTGCCGGGGAGCTGTTTTTT. The chain combines TRBV7-2 with TRBJ2-2, with 7 bases matching TRBD2. The V and J ends lost 5 bases and 6 bases, in that order; junction bases with no gene match: 6. Germline-derived CDR1 and CDR2 are SGHTA and FQGNSA. The CDR3 is 14 amino acids.

The gene calls are TRBV7-2 and TRBJ2-3, with 15 bases lining up with TRBD2. This CDR3 comprises 20 residues. CDR1 SGHTA and CDR2 FQGNSA come from the germline V gene. Trimming took 4 bases from V and 1 from J; bases not matched to a gene: 12. This CDR3 is CASSSRKGTSGRWGTDTQYF. The CDR3 DNA reads TGTGCCAGCAGCTCGCGGAAAGGGACTAGCGGGAGGTGGGGCACAGATACGCAGTATTTT.

This clonotype appeared many times. The J gene is TRBJ2-1, the V gene TRBV2; D remains ambiguous. CDR1 SNHLY and CDR2 FYNNEI come from the germline V gene. Trimming removed 3 bases from V and 4 bases from J, with 7 bases in between. The CDR3 is made up of 13 amino acids. CDR3 sequence reads: CASSENQYNEQFF. CDR3 in DNA: TGTGCCAGCAGTGAGAACCAGTACAATGAGCAGTTCTTC.

The V and J genes are TRBV2 and TRBJ1-1; 7 bases map to TRBD1. There are 17 residues in the CDR3. The ends lost 4 bases at V and 4 bases at J; junction bases unmatched: 15. CDR1 is SNHLY, CDR2 FYNNEI, per germline. CDR3 in amino acids: CASSVRVFGTASTEAFF. The CDR3 DNA is TGTGCCAGCAGTGTTCGGGTCTTTGGGACAGCGAGCACTGAAGCTTTCTTT.

This chain links TRBV3-1 with TRBJ2-4; D call uncertain. The J call could be wrong; TRBJ2-7 is a better fit for the DNA end. The germline V gene has CDR1 LGHDT and CDR2 YNNKEL (reference sequence). The CDR3 consists of 12 residues. CDR3 bases: TGTGCCAGCAGCCAAGTTAACTACGAGCAGTACTTC. It codes for CASSQVNYEQYF.

V is TRBV4-2 and J is TRBJ1-6, with TRBD1 identical over 10 bases. The length of the CDR3 is 15 residues. The germline V gene has CDR1 LGHNA and CDR2 YNFKEQ. Germline trimming cut 1 base from V and 9 bases from J; bases unmatched to any gene: 3. The chain's CDR3 is CASSQAGQGVSPLHF. The CDR3 DNA is TGTGCCAGCAGCCAAGCAGGACAGGGGGTTTCACCCCTCCACTTT.

This sequence joins TRBV2 and TRBJ2-3, with 11 nucleotides matching TRBD2. The CDR3 consists of 15 residues. V shed 5 bases and J 7 bases; nucleotides not matched to a gene: 8. CDR1 is SNHLY, CDR2 FYNNEI, per germline. CDR3 region: CASSSLAGGTNTQYF. The DNA of the CDR3 is TGTGCCAGCAGTTCCCTAGCGGGAGGTACAAATACGCAGTATTTT. The complete variable domain, with remaining parts taken from reference TRBV2 and TRBJ2-3, reads EPEVTQTPSHQVTQMGQEVILRCVPISNHLYFYWYRQILGQKVEFLVSFYNNEISEKSEIFDDQFSVERPDGSNFTLKIRSTKLEDSAMYFCASSSLAGGTNTQYFGPGTRLTVL.

The genes are TRBV4-3 and TRBJ2-6; D possibly corresponds to TRBD1 (6 bases). Germline V gives CDR1 LGHNA, CDR2 YSLEER. Deletions cut 4 bases from V and 6 bases from J, with 16 bases between. This CDR3 contains 16 residues. Here the CDR3 reads CASSPDPAGEANVLTF. CDR3 DNA sequence: TGCGCCAGCAGCCCAGACCCGGCAGGGGAGGCCAACGTCCTGACTTTC.

The rearrangement links TRBV9 to TRBJ2-1; unclear D gene. Trimming took off 4 bases at V and 4 bases at J, with 9 bases between the two ends. From germline, CDR1 is SGDLS and CDR2 YYNGEE. This CDR3 spans 13 amino acids. DNA of the CDR3: TGTGCCAGCAGCACCTCCCTTTACAATGAGCAGTTCTTC. It codes for CASSTSLYNEQFF.

This clonotype was counted ten times or more. The CDR3 region is CASSLAITNSYNEQFF. DNA of the CDR3: TGTGCCAGCAGCTTAGCGATCACTAACTCCTACAATGAGCAGTTCTTC. The chain carries TRBV7-2 and TRBJ2-1; the D is unclear. Trimming shortened V by 0 bases and J by 0 bases, and 9 bases separated the two germline ends. The CDR3 has 16 amino acids. CDR1 SGHTA and CDR2 FQGNSA come from the germline V gene. Based on the CDR3 plus reference TRBV7-2 and TRBJ2-1, the full variable domain is GAGVSQSPSNKVTEKGKDVELRCDPISGHTALYWYRQSLGQGLEFLIYFQGNSAPDKSGLPSDRFSAERTGGSVSTLTIQRTQQEDSAVYLCASSLAITNSYNEQFFGPGTRLTVL.

J is TRBJ2-5 and V is TRBV7-2; D not certain. The J call may be incorrect, as the DNA end agrees better with TRBJ2-7. The germline gives CDR1 SGHTA, CDR2 FQGNSA. CDR3 length equals 15 residues. CDR3 coding DNA: TGTGCCAGCAGCTTCCGGTTGAGCACCGCACACGAGCAGTACTTC. Translating it yields CASSFRLSTAHEQYF.

There are a few counts of this clonotype. The chain employs TRBV12-3 or TRBV12-4 and TRBJ1-6, with D tentatively TRBD1 (6 bases). Trimming removed 2 bases at V and 0 bases at J, with 11 bases between. This CDR3 has 17 amino acids. The CDR3 protein is CASSLSGQSSYNSPLHF. CDR3 DNA sequence: TGTGCCAGCAGTTTATCTGGACAGAGCTCCTATAATTCACCCCTCCACTTT.

The genes are TRBV5-1 and TRBJ1-1; the D gene is possibly TRBD1 (6 bases). Germline V gene lookup returns CDR1 SGHRS and CDR2 YFSETQ. This CDR3 has 15 residues. Trimming removed 0 bases from V and 5 bases from J, with 14 bases in between. CDR3 in DNA: TGCGCCAGCAGCTTGGATCGGGGGCGAGGGACTGAAGCTTTCTTT. It translates to CASSLDRGRGTEAFF. The full variable domain, its missing parts supplied by reference TRBV5-1 and TRBJ1-1, is KAGVTQTPRYLIKTRGQQVTLSCSPISGHRSVSWYQQTPGQGLQFLFEYFSETQRNKGNFPGRFSGRQFSNSRSEMNVSTLELGDSALYLCASSLDRGRGTEAFFGQGTRLTVV.